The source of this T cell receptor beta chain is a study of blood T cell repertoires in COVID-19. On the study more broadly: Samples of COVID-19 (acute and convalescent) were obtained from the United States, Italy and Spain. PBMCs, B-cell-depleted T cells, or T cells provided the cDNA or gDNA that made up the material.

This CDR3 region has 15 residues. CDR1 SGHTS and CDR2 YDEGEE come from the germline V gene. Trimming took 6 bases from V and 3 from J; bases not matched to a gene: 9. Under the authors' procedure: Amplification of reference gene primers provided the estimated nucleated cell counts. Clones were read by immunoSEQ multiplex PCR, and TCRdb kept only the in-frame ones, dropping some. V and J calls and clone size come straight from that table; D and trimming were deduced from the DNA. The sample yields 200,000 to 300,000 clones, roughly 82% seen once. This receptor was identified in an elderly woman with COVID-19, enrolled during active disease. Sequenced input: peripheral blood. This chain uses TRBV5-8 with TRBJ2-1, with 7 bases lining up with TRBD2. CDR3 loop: CASIYSASGYNEQFF. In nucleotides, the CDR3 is TGTGCCAGCATATACTCGGCTAGCGGCTACAATGAGCAGTTCTTC.